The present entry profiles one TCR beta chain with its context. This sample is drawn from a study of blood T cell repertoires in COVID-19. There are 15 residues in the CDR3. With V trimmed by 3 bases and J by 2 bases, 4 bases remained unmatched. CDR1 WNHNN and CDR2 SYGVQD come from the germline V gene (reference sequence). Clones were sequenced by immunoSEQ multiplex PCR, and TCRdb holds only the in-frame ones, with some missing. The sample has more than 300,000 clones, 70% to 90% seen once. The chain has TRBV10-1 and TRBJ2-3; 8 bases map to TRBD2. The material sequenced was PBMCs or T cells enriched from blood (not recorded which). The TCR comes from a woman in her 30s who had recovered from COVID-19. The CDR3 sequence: CASSDSGLVTDTQYF. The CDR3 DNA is TGCGCCAGCAGTGACTCGGGACTAGTCACAGATACGCAGTATTTT.